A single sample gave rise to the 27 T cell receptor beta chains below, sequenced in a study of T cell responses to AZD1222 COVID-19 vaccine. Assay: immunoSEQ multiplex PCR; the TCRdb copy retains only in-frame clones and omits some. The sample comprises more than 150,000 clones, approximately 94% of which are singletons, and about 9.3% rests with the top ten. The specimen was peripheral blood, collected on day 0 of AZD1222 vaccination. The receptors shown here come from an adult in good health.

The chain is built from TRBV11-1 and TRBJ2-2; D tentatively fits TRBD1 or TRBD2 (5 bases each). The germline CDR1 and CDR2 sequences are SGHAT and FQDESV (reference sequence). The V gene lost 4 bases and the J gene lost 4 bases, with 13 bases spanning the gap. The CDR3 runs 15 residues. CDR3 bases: TGTGCCAGCAGCTCTGGGGGAAGGCGCACCGGGGAGCTGTTTTTT. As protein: CASSSGGRRTGELFF.

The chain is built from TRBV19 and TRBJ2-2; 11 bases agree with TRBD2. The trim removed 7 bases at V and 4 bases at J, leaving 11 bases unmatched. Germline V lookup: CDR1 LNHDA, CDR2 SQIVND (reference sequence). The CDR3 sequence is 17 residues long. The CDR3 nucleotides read TGTGCCAGTAATTTGCGACTAGCGGGATTAGGCACCGGGGAGCTGTTTTTT. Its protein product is CASNLRLAGLGTGELFF.

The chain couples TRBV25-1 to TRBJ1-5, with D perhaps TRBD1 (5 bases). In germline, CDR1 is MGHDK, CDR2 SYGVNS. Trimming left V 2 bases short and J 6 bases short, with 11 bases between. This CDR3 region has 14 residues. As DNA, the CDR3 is TGTGCCAGCAGTGAAGGGGGGATAGTTCAGCCCCAGCATTTT. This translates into CASSEGGIVQPQHF.

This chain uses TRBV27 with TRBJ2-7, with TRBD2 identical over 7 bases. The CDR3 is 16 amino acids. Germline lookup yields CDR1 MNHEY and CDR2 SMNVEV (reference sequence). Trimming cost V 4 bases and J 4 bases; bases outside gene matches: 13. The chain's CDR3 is CASSSPGGRAQYEQYF. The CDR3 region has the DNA TGTGCCAGCAGTTCACCCGGGGGGAGGGCCCAATACGAGCAGTACTTC.

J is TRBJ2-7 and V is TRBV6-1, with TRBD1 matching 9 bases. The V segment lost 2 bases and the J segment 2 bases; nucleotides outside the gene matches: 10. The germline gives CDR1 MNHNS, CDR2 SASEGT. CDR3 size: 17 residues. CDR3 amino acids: CASSELDKDRGAYEQYF. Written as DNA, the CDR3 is TGTGCCAGCAGTGAATTAGACAAGGACAGGGGAGCCTACGAGCAGTACTTC.

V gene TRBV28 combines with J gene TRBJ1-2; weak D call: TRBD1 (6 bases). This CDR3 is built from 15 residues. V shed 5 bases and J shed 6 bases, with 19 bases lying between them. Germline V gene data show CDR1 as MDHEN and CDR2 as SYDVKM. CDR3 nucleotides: TGTGCCAGCAGTACCATAGACAGGTACAATGATGGCTACACCTTC. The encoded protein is CASSTIDRYNDGYTF.

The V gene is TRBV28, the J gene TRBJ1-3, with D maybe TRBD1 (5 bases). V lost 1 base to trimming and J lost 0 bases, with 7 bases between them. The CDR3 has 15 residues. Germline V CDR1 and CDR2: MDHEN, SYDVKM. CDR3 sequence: CASSLSGGSGNTIYF. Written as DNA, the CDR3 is TGTGCCAGCAGTTTATCCGGGGGCTCTGGAAACACCATATATTTT.

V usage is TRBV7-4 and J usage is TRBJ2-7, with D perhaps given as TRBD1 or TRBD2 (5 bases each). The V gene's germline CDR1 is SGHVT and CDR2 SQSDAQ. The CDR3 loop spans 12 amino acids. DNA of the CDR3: TGTGTCAGAGTGGGACGTCCGCGGCAGCAGTACTTC. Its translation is CVRVGRPRQQYF.

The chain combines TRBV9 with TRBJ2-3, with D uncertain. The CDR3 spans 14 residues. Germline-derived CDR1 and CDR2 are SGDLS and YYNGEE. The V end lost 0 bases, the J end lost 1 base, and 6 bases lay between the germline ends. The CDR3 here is CASSVELGTDTQYF. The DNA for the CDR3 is TGTGCCAGCAGCGTAGAACTGGGCACAGATACGCAGTATTTT. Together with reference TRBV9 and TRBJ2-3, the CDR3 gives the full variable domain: DSGVTQTPKHLITATGQRVTLRCSPRSGDLSVYWYQQSLDQGLQFLIQYYNGEERAKGNILERFSAQQFPDLHSELNLSSLELGDSALYFCASSVELGTDTQYFGPGTRLTVL.

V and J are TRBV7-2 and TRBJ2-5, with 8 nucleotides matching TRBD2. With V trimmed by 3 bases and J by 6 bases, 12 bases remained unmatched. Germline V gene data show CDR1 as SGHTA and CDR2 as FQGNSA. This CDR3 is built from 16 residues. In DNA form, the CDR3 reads TGTGCCAGCAGCTTTGGGGGACTAGGTCGGCCCCAGACCCAGTACTTC. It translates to CASSFGGLGRPQTQYF. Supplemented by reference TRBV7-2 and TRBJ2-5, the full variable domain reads GAGVSQSPSNKVTEKGKDVELRCDPISGHTALYWYRQSLGQGLEFLIYFQGNSAPDKSGLPSDRFSAERTGGSVSTLTIQRTQQEDSAVYLCASSFGGLGRPQTQYFGPGTRLLVL.

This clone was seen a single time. CDR3 loop: CASTTSKRVNSPLHF. The CDR3 DNA sequence: TGTGCCAGCACCACTTCCAAAAGGGTTAATTCACCCCTCCACTTT. The genes are TRBV28 and TRBJ1-6; the D is unclear. Germline V gene data show CDR1 as MDHEN and CDR2 as SYDVKM. The CDR3 covers 15 residues. V was trimmed by 7 bases and J by 6 bases, leaving 16 bases between them.

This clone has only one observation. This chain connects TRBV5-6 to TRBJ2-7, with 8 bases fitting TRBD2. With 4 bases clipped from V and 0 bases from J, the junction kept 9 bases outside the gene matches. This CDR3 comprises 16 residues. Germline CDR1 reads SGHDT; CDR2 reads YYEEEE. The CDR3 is CASSVRLAKSSYEQYF. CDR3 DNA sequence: TGTGCCAGCAGCGTCAGACTAGCGAAGAGCTCCTACGAGCAGTACTTC.

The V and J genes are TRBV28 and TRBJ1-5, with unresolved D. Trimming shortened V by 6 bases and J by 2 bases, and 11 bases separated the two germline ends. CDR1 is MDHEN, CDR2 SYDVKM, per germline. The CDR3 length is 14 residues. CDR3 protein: CASRSGLGNQPQHF. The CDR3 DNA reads TGTGCCAGCAGGAGTGGTCTGGGCAATCAGCCCCAGCATTTT.

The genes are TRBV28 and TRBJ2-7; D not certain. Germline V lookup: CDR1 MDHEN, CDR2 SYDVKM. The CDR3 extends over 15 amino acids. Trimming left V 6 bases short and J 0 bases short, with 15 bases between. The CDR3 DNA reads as TGTGCCAGCAGCCCACTCTGGGGTCTCTCCTACGAGCAGTACTTC. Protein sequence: CASSPLWGLSYEQYF.

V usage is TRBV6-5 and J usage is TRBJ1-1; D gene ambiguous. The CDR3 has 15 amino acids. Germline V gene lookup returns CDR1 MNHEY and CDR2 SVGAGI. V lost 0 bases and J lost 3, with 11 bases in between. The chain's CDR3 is CASSYSVAYYTEAFF. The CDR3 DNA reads TGTGCCAGCAGTTACTCGGTTGCCTATTACACTGAAGCTTTCTTT.

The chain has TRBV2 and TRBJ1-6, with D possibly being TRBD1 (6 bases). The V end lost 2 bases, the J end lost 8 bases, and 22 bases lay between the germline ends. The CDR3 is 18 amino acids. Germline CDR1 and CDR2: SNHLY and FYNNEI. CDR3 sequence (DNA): TGTGCCAGCAGTGAAACTCCGGACAGTTCCTTTTTTTATTCACCCCTCCACTTT. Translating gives CASSETPDSSFFYSPLHF.

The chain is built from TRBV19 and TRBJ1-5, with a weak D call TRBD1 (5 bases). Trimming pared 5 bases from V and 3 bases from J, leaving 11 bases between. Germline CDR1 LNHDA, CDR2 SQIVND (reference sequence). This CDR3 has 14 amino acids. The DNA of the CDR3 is TGTGCCAGTAGTTGGGGGAGGAACAATCAGCCCCAGCATTTT. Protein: CASSWGRNNQPQHF.

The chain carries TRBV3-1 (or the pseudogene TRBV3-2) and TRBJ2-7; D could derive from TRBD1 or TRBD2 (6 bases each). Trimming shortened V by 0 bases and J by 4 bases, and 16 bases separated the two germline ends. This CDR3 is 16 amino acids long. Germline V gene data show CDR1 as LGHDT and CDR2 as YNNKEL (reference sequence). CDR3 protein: CASSQDWRGATYEQYF. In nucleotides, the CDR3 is TGTGCCAGCAGCCAAGATTGGAGGGGGGCCACGTACGAGCAGTACTTC.

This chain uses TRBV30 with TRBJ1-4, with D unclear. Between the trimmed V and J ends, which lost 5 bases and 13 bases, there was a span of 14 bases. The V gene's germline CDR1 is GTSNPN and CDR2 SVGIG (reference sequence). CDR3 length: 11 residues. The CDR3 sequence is CAWGRPKGLFF. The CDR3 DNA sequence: TGTGCCTGGGGGAGACCCAAAGGACTGTTTTTT. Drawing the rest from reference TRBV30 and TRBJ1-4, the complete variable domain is SQTIHQWPATLVQPVGSPLSLECTVEGTSNPNLYWYRQAAGRGLQLLFYSVGIGQISSEVPQNLSASRPQDRQFILSSKKLLLSDSGFYLCAWGRPKGLFFGSGTQLSVL.

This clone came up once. As DNA, the CDR3 is TGTGCCAGCAGTTCCCCCGGTTTCCCCCTCCACTTT. This codes for CASSSPGFPLHF. V usage is TRBV28 and J usage is TRBJ1-6; D unclear. CDR3 length: 12 residues. CDR1 MDHEN and CDR2 SYDVKM come from the germline V gene. Trimming took off 4 bases at V and 13 bases at J, with 11 bases between the two ends.

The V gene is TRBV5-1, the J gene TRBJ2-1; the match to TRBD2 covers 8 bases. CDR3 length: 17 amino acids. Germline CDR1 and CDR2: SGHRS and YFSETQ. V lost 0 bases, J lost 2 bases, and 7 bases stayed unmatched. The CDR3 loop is CASSLGLSGIPYNEQFF. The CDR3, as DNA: TGCGCCAGCAGCTTGGGGCTTAGCGGGATCCCCTACAATGAGCAGTTCTTC.

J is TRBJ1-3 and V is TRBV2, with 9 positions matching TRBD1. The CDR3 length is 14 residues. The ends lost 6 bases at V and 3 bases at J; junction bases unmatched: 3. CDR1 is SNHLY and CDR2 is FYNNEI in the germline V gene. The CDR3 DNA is TGTGCCAGCAGCGCGACAGGGGGTGGAAACACCATATATTTT. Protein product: CASSATGGGNTIYF.

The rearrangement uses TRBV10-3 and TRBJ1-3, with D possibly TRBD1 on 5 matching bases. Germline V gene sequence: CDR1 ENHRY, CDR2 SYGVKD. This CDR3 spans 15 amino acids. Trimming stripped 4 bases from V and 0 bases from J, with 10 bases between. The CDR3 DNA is TGTGCCATCAGTGGTCCAGGGAGCTCTGGAAACACCATATATTTT. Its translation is CAISGPGSSGNTIYF.

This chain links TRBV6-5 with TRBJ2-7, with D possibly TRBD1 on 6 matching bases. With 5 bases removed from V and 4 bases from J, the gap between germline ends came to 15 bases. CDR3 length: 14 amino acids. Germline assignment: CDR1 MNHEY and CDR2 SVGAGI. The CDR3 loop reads CASSPEATGYEQYF. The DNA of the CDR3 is TGTGCCAGCAGTCCTGAAGCCACAGGGTACGAGCAGTACTTC.

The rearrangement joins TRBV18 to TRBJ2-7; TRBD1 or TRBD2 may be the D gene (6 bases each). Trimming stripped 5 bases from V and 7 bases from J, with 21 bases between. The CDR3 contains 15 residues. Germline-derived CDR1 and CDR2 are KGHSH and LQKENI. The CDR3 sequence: CASSGKQGAAGEQYF. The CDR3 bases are TGTGCCAGCTCAGGAAAACAGGGTGCAGCGGGTGAGCAGTACTTC.

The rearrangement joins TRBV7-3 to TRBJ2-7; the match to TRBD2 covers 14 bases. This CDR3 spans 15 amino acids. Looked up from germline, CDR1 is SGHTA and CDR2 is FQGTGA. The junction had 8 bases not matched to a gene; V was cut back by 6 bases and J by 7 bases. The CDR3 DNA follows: TGTGCCAGCAGTTCCTCGGGACTAGCGGGAGAGGAGCAGTACTTC. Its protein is CASSSSGLAGEEQYF.

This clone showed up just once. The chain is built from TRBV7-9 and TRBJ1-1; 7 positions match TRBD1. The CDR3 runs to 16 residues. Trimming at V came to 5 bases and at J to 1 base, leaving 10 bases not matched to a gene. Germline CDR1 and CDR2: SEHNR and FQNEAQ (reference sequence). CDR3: CASSPWGRDRNTEAFF. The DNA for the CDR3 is TGTGCCAGCAGCCCTTGGGGCCGGGACAGGAACACTGAAGCTTTCTTT.